This T cell receptor beta chain was documented in a study of blood T cell repertoires in COVID-19. Study overall: COVID-19 samples, acute and convalescent, were from the United States, Italy and Spain. PBMCs, B-cell-depleted T cells, or T cells were the source of the cDNA or gDNA that made up the material.

The CDR3 has 13 amino acids. Germline lookup yields CDR1 LNHNV and CDR2 YYDKDF (reference sequence). V lost 7 bases to trimming and J lost 3 bases; unmatched junction nucleotides: 3. Original data processing: Nucleated cell counts were estimated from reference gene primer amplification. Generated by immunoSEQ multiplex PCR, the TCRdb table keeps only in-frame clones and is missing some. D and trimming come from the DNA, and the V and J calls and clone size come from that table. The repertoire holds almost 200,000 clones, with 80% to 90% as singletons. This clone was observed once. The source is a woman between 70 and 85 years old with acute or convalescent COVID-19. The specimen was peripheral blood. The chain has TRBV15 and TRBJ1-2; 9 bases line up with TRBD1. In DNA, the CDR3 is TGTGCCACCACCTGGGACAGGGACTATGGCTACACCTTC. Translated: CATTWDRDYGYTF.